The sequence of this TCR beta chain was determined in a study of T cell responses to AZD1222 COVID-19 vaccine. Study findings and constraints: White British ancestry dominated among donors, who included more females, and clonal diversity was possibly underestimated. Recipients of two AZD1222 doses showed rising Spike-specific TCR breadth and depth. CD4 TCRs associated with vaccination spanned spike, dominating at 160-218 and 743-854.

Trimming at V came to 4 bases and at J to 4 bases, leaving 18 bases not matched to a gene. The CDR3 runs to 19 residues. Germline values: CDR1 SGHNT, CDR2 YYREEE (reference sequence). On this clone itself: No antigen is known for it.

The protocol was immunoSEQ multiplex PCR, while the TCRdb copy is restricted to in-frame clones and leaves out a portion. Of 150,000 to 180,000 clones detected, about 87% appear once; the ten largest clones hold less than 3.5%. The chain is built from TRBV5-4 and TRBJ1-2; TRBD1 aligns across 11 bases. The starting material was peripheral blood, obtained on day 0 of AZD1222 vaccination. This clonotype was obtained from an adult in good health. The CDR3 sequence is CASSRLLGQGAQKGYGYTF. CDR3 sequence (DNA): TGTGCCAGCAGCCGACTCCTCGGACAGGGGGCTCAGAAGGGCTATGGCTACACCTTC. The whole variable domain, filled in from reference TRBV5-4 and TRBJ1-2, reads ETGVTQSPTHLIKTRGQQVTLRCSSQSGHNTVSWYQQALGQGPQFIFQYYREEENGRGNFPPRFSGLQFPNYSSELNVNALELDDSALYLCASSRLLGQGAQKGYGYTFGSGTRLTVV.